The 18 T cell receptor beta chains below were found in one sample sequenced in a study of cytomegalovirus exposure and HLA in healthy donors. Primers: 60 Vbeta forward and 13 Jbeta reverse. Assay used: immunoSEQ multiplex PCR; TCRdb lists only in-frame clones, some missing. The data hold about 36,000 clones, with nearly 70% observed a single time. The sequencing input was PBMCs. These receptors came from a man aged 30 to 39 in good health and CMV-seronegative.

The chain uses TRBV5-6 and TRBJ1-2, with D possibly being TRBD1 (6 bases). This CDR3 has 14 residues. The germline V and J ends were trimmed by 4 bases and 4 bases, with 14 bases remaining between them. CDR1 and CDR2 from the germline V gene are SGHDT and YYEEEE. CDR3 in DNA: TGTGCCAGCAGCCTACCGGACAGTGTCTATGGCTACACCTTC. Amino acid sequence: CASSLPDSVYGYTF.

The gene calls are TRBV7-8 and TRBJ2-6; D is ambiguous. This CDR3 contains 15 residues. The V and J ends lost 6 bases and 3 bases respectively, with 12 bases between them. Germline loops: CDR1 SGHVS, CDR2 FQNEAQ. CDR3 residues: CASSSFGNGANVLTF. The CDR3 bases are TGTGCCAGCAGTTCATTCGGTAATGGGGCCAACGTCCTGACTTTC.

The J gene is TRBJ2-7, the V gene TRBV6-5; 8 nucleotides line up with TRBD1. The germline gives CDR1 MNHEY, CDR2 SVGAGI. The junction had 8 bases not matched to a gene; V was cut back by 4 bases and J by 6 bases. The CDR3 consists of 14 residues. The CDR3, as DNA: TGTGCCAGCAGTTTCGACAGGGGTAGGGGCGAGCAGTACTTC. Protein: CASSFDRGRGEQYF.

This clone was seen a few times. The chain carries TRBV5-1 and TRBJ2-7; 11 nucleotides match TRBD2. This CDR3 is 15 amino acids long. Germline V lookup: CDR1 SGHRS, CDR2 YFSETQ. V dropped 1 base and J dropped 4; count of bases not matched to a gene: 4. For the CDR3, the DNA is TGCGCCAGCAGCTTGTCCGGGACTAGCGGTTACGAGCAGTACTTC. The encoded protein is CASSLSGTSGYEQYF.

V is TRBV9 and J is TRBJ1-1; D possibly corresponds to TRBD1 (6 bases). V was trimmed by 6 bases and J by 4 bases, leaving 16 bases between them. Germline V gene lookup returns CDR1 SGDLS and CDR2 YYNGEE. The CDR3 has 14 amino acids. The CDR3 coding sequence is TGTGCCAGCAAGAACAGGGAGTCGACCACTGAAGCTTTCTTT. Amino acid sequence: CASKNRESTTEAFF.

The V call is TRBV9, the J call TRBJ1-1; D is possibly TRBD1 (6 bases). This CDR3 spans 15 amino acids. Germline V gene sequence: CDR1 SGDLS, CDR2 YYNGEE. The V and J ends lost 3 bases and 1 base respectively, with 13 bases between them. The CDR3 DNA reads TGTGCCAGCAGCGATACCGGGACACCGAACACTGAAGCTTTCTTT. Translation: CASSDTGTPNTEAFF. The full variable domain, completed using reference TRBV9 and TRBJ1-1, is DSGVTQTPKHLITATGQRVTLRCSPRSGDLSVYWYQQSLDQGLQFLIQYYNGEERAKGNILERFSAQQFPDLHSELNLSSLELGDSALYFCASSDTGTPNTEAFFGQGTRLTVV.

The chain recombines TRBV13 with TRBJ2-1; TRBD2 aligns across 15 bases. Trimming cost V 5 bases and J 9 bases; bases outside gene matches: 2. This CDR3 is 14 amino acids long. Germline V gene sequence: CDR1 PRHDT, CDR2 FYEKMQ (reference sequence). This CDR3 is CASSPGLAGGEQFF. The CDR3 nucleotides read TGTGCCAGCAGCCCGGGACTAGCGGGAGGTGAGCAGTTCTTC.

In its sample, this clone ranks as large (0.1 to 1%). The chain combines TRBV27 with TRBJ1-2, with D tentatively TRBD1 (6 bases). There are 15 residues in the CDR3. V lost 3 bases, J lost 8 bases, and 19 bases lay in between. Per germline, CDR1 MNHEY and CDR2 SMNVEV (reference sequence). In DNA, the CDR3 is TGTGCCAGCAGTTTCGGTCGTTACAGGGCCTACGGCTACACCTTC. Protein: CASSFGRYRAYGYTF.

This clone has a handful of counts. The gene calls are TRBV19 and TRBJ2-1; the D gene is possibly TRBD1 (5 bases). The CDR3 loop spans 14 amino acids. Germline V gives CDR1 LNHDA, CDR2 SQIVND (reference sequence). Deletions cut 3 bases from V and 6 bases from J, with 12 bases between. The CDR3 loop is CASSIFQGGNEQFF. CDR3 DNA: TGTGCCAGTAGTATTTTCCAGGGCGGCAATGAGCAGTTCTTC.

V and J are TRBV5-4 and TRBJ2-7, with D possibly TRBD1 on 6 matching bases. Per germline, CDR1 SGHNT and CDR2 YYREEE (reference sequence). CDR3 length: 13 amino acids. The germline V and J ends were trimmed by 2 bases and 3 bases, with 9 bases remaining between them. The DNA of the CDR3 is TGTGCCAGCAGCTTACAGGGCGTCTACGAGCAGTACTTC. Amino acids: CASSLQGVYEQYF.

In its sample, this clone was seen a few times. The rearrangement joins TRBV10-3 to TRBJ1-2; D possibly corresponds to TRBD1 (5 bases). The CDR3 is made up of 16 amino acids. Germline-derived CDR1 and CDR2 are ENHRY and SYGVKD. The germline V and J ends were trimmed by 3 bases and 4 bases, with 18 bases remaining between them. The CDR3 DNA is TGTGCCATCAGTGACCCGACAGTGGCCGTCGGCTATGGCTACACCTTC. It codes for CAISDPTVAVGYGYTF.

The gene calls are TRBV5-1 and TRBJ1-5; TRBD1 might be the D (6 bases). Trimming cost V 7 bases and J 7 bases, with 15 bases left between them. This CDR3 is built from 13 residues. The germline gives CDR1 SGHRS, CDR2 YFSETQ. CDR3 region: CASGNRDGQPQHF. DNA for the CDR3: TGCGCCAGCGGCAACAGGGACGGCCAGCCCCAGCATTTT.

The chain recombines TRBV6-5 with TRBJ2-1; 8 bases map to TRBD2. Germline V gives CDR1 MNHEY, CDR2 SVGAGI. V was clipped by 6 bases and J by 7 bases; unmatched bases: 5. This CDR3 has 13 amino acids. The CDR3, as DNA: TGTGCCAGCAGAAGGACTAGCATAAATGAGCAGTTCTTC. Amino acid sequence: CASRRTSINEQFF.

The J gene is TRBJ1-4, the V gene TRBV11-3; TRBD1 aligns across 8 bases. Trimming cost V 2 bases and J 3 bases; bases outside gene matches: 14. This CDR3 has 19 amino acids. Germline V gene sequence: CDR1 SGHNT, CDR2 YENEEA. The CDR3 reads CASSLILHRGDGANEKLFF. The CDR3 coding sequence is TGTGCCAGCAGCTTAATCCTCCACAGGGGGGACGGGGCTAATGAAAAACTGTTTTTT.

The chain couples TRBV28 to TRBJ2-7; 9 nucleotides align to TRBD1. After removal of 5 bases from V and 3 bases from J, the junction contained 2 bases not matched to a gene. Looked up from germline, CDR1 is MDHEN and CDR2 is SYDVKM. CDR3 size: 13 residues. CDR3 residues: CASSTGGHYEQYF. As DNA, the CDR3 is TGTGCCAGCAGTACAGGGGGCCACTACGAGCAGTACTTC.

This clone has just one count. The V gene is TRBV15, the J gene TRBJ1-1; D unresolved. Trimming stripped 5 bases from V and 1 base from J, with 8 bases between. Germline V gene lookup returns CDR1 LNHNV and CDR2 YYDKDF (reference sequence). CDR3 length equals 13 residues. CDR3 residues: CATSLGENTEAFF. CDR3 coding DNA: TGTGCCACCAGCCTCGGTGAGAACACTGAAGCTTTCTTT.

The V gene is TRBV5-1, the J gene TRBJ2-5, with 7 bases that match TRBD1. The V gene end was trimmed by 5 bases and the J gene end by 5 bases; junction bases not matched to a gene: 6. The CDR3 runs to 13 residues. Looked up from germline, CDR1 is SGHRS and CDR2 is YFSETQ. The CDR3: CASRIQTGETQYF. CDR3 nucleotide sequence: TGCGCCAGCAGGATTCAGACAGGGGAGACCCAGTACTTC.

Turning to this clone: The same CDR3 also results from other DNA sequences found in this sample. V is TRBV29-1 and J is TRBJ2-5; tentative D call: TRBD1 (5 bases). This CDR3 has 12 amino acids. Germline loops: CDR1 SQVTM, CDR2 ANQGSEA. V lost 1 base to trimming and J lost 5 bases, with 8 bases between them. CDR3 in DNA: TGCAGCGTTGAAGGGGGCCGGGAGACCCAGTACTTC. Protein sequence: CSVEGGRETQYF.